This T cell receptor (beta chain) is from a study of blood T cells in healthy people across ages. Study at large: With template switching, about one barcoded beta molecule was captured per two T cells.

The authors ran a second PCR of 7 to 11 cycles using a sample-barcoded 5' primer and a J-beta primer mix. Using its own MiXCR run on the 5' RACE reads, TCRdb lists one record per CDR3 protein. Of approximately 850,000 distinct CDR3 sequences in the sample, under 45% are singletons; the top ten hold 15% to 25%. The CDR3 covers 15 residues. The trim removed 3 bases at V and 2 bases at J, leaving 3 bases unmatched. This receptor was taken from a man aged 55 to 70 in good health. Sequencing used blood. The chain couples TRBV12-3 or TRBV12-4 to TRBJ2-2; TRBD2 agrees at 7 bases. The DNA for the CDR3 is TGTGCCAGCAGTTTGGGGACTATTAACACCGGGGAGCTGTTTTTT. Encoded protein: CASSLGTINTGELFF.